This entry lists 29 T cell receptor beta chains sequenced from one sample in a study of CD8 T cells in cerebrospinal fluid in Alzheimer's disease. With the 10x single-cell sequencing reads reprocessed, TCRdb shows one record per CDR3 protein and no DNA. This table holds more than 1,500 distinct CDR3 sequences. Sample: cerebrospinal fluid. These receptors all stem from a human donor in good health.

By frequency, this clonotype registers medium-sized. The chain carries TRBV5-1 and TRBJ2-1; TCRdb indicates TRBD2, and absent DNA this call remains unverified. In germline, CDR1 is SGHRS, CDR2 YFSETQ. The CDR3 loop spans 14 amino acids. The CDR3 loop is CASSPQASSNEQFF.

Measured by frequency, this clonotype is medium-sized. V is TRBV19 and J is TRBJ2-7; TCRdb indicates TRBD1, and absent DNA this call remains unverified. CDR3 length: 15 amino acids. Germline V gene data show CDR1 as LNHDA and CDR2 as SQIVND (reference sequence). The CDR3 protein is CASAFPGQGAYEQYF.

This clonotype is identified as medium-sized from frequency. V usage is TRBV25-1 and J usage is TRBJ1-2; TCRdb's assignment of TRBD1 cannot be checked, as there is no DNA. CDR1 MGHDK and CDR2 SYGVNS come from the germline V gene. This CDR3 contains 15 residues. CDR3 region: CASSSPAGGSPGYTF.

This clonotype is classed as medium-sized by frequency. The chain has TRBV12-3 or TRBV12-4 and TRBJ1-1; TCRdb's assignment of TRBD1 cannot be checked, as there is no DNA. The CDR3 contains 14 residues. The CDR3 here is CASSLRGRKPEAFF.

The gene calls are TRBV29-1 and TRBJ1-4; TCRdb indicates TRBD1, and absent DNA this call remains unverified. Germline values: CDR1 SQVTM, CDR2 ANQGSEA. This CDR3 spans 12 amino acids. The CDR3: CSVQEGTRGLFF.

This clonotype shows up as medium-sized by frequency. The chain links TRBV7-9 to TRBJ2-5; checking the TCRdb D call of TRBD1 is not possible without DNA. The CDR3 has 12 residues. Looked up from germline, CDR1 is SEHNR and CDR2 is FQNEAQ (reference sequence). CDR3: CASSEIGQGGYF.

In terms of frequency, this clonotype is medium-sized. CDR3 sequence reads: CSARVQGGTEAFF. V is TRBV20-1 and J is TRBJ1-1. Germline V gene lookup returns CDR1 DFQATT and CDR2 SNEGSKA (reference sequence). This CDR3 contains 13 residues.

This clonotype counts as medium-sized (0.01 to 0.1%) by frequency. The chain employs TRBV10-3 and TRBJ1-5; TCRdb picks TRBD1, but there is no DNA to check that call. The CDR3 totals 12 residues. Looked up from germline, CDR1 is ENHRY and CDR2 is SYGVKD. CDR3 amino acids: CAIRGDNQPQHF.

Measured by frequency, this clonotype is medium-sized. The chain recombines TRBV11-3 with TRBJ2-7; no DNA is available, so the TRBD1 call from TCRdb remains unchecked. Germline loops: CDR1 SGHNT, CDR2 YENEEA. The CDR3 consists of 15 residues. The CDR3 sequence is CASSLFGTGPYEQYF. The variable domain in full, completed from reference TRBV11-3 and TRBJ2-7, reads EAGVVQSPRYKIIEKKQPVAFWCNPISGHNTLYWYLQNLGQGPELLIRYENEEAVDDSQLPKDRFSAERLKGVDSTLKIQPAELGDSAVYLCASSLFGTGPYEQYFGPGTRLTVT.

This clonotype is classed as large by frequency. V usage is TRBV7-2 and J usage is TRBJ2-1. This CDR3 is 11 amino acids long. Looked up from germline, CDR1 is SGHTA and CDR2 is FQGNSA. The CDR3 loop reads CASSVYNEQFF.

This clonotype is called medium-sized based on its frequency. This sequence joins TRBV20-1 and TRBJ2-7; TCRdb's D gene call, TRBD2, goes unchecked for lack of DNA. The CDR3 length is 12 residues. Germline loops: CDR1 DFQATT, CDR2 SNEGSKA (reference sequence). The CDR3 region is CSARDLTYEQYF.

In terms of frequency, this clonotype is medium-sized (0.01 to 0.1%). The rearrangement uses TRBV2 and TRBJ2-2; TCRdb selects TRBD2, and the lack of DNA leaves this call unchecked. The CDR3 spans 16 residues. Looked up from germline, CDR1 is SNHLY and CDR2 is FYNNEI. CDR3: CASSEFSGRAGGELFF.

This clonotype shows up as medium-sized by frequency. This sequence joins TRBV4-1 and TRBJ1-1. From germline, CDR1 is MGHRA and CDR2 YSYEKL. The CDR3 loop spans 19 amino acids. CDR3 amino acids: CASSQDMGIPNRFNTEAFF.

Its frequency marks this clonotype as medium-sized. The J gene is TRBJ2-7, the V gene TRBV5-1; TCRdb lists TRBD1, though no DNA is available to test this call. Germline CDR1 reads SGHRS; CDR2 reads YFSETQ. The CDR3 consists of 15 residues. The CDR3 sequence is CASSLGGYRVDEQYF.

Frequency places this clonotype as medium-sized. This rearrangement joins TRBV11-2 to TRBJ2-3; as DNA is missing, the TRBD2 call by TCRdb cannot be tested. The germline V gene encodes CDR1 SGHAT and CDR2 FQNNGV. The CDR3 has 16 amino acids. The chain's CDR3 is CASSFKRGGGTDTQYF.

This clonotype is called medium-sized based on its frequency. The chain uses TRBV7-2 and TRBJ1-2. The CDR3 spans 13 residues. Germline V gene lookup returns CDR1 SGHTA and CDR2 FQGNSA. CDR3: CASSPTVNYGYTF.

Its frequency marks this clonotype as medium-sized. V usage is TRBV7-9 and J usage is TRBJ2-2. The V gene's germline CDR1 is SEHNR and CDR2 FQNEAQ (reference sequence). This CDR3 contains 14 residues. CDR3 protein: CASSLALVSGELFF.

Its frequency marks this clonotype as medium-sized. Here the CDR3 reads CASSVGQGIPKQYF. V and J are TRBV27 and TRBJ2-7; TCRdb lists TRBD1, though no DNA is available to test this call. The germline CDR1 and CDR2 sequences are MNHEY and SMNVEV (reference sequence). The CDR3 loop spans 14 amino acids.

Considering frequency, this clonotype is medium-sized. CDR3 sequence: CASSQETDTQYF. The chain combines TRBV4-2 with TRBJ2-3. Germline V gene lookup returns CDR1 LGHNA and CDR2 YNFKEQ. This CDR3 is built from 12 residues.

Its frequency marks this clonotype as medium-sized. The chain has TRBV7-3 and TRBJ2-1; TCRdb gives TRBD1 as the D gene, but with no DNA this cannot be confirmed. Germline CDR1 SGHTA, CDR2 FQGTGA. The CDR3 is made up of 17 amino acids. The CDR3 loop is CASSRLAGQGDYNEQFF.

This clonotype shows up as medium-sized by frequency. The gene calls are TRBV11-1 and TRBJ2-3. The CDR3 length is 14 residues. The germline V gene has CDR1 SGHAT and CDR2 FQDESV (reference sequence). CDR3 in amino acids: CASSSGPEADTQYF. The full variable domain, rest sourced from reference TRBV11-1 and TRBJ2-3, is EAEVAQSPRYKITEKSQAVAFWCDPISGHATLYWYRQILGQGPELLVQFQDESVVDDSQLPKDRFSAERLKGVDSTLKIQPAELGDSAMYLCASSSGPEADTQYFGPGTRLTVL.

This clonotype counts as medium-sized by frequency. V gene TRBV4-1 combines with J gene TRBJ2-1; TCRdb's D call of TRBD2 is untestable without DNA. The CDR3 is 15 amino acids. The germline CDR1 and CDR2 sequences are MGHRA and YSYEKL. Here the CDR3 reads CASSQGPTSEGEQFF.

This clonotype ranks as medium-sized (0.01 to 0.1%) in terms of frequency. V and J are TRBV20-1 and TRBJ2-3; TCRdb selects TRBD1, and the lack of DNA leaves this call unchecked. Per the germline V gene, CDR1 is DFQATT and CDR2 is SNEGSKA (reference sequence). The CDR3 is 14 amino acids. The CDR3 protein is CSASEGPHTDTQYF.

The genes are TRBV3-1 and TRBJ1-4; TCRdb reports TRBD1, a call that lacks DNA to check it against. Germline values: CDR1 LGHDT, CDR2 YNNKEL (reference sequence). The CDR3 loop spans 16 amino acids. CDR3 residues: CASSQDRQGAGEKLFF.

Its frequency marks this clonotype as medium-sized. The chain carries TRBV7-6 and TRBJ2-7. This CDR3 contains 13 residues. CDR1 and CDR2 from the germline V gene are SGHVS and FNYEAQ. CDR3 loop: CASSLAAGYEQYF.

This clonotype is identified as medium-sized from frequency. The chain has TRBV5-1 and TRBJ2-3; TCRdb's D call, TRBD2, is unchecked because there is no DNA. This CDR3 comprises 15 residues. Germline CDR1 is SGHRS and CDR2 is YFSETQ. The CDR3 loop reads CASSSATSGGDTQYF. The variable domain in full, completed from reference TRBV5-1 and TRBJ2-3, reads KAGVTQTPRYLIKTRGQQVTLSCSPISGHRSVSWYQQTPGQGLQFLFEYFSETQRNKGNFPGRFSGRQFSNSRSEMNVSTLELGDSALYLCASSSATSGGDTQYFGPGTRLTVL.

This clonotype ranks as medium-sized in terms of frequency. The V and J genes are TRBV5-4 and TRBJ2-7; as DNA is missing, the TRBD2 call by TCRdb cannot be tested. This CDR3 comprises 15 residues. Germline values: CDR1 SGHNT, CDR2 YYREEE (reference sequence). The CDR3 sequence: CASSFVAGGPHEQYF.

This clonotype is called medium-sized (0.01 to 0.1%) based on its frequency. V and J are TRBV6-6 and TRBJ2-2; TCRdb returns TRBD2, unconfirmable since there is no DNA. CDR3 length: 18 amino acids. The germline CDR1 and CDR2 sequences are MNHNY and SVGAGI (reference sequence). CDR3 sequence: CASSYSLRTSRFTGELFF.

Judged by frequency, this clonotype is medium-sized. The chain uses TRBV6-5 and TRBJ1-5. The CDR3 runs 13 residues. CDR1 is MNHEY and CDR2 is SVGAGI in the germline V gene. The CDR3 reads CASTMSFNQPQHF.